The 5 T cell receptor beta chains in this list originate from one sample, sequenced in a study of T cell changes during pregnancy in multiple sclerosis. Data came from immunoSEQ multiplex PCR; TCRdb stores just in-frame clones and leaves some out. The top ten hold over 3.5% of the sample, which has under 80,000 clones, about nine tenths seen once. The sequencing here drew on peripheral blood, taken after pregnancy. The receptors stem from a female donor in good health, enrolled as a control in a pregnancy study.

V is TRBV4-1 and J is TRBJ1-4, with D possibly TRBD1 on 6 matching bases. V was shortened by 4 bases and J by 7 bases, with 19 bases between the two germline ends. The CDR3 is 16 residues long. Germline V gene data show CDR1 as MGHRA and CDR2 as YSYEKL. The CDR3 DNA follows: TGCGCCAGCAGCCCCCCCGACAGGCCAGGGAGTGAAAAACTGTTTTTT. This sequence encodes CASSPPDRPGSEKLFF.

V and J are TRBV7-9 and TRBJ2-1, with 8 bases matching TRBD2. The J segment lost 10 bases and the V segment lost 6 bases, leaving 5 bases of the junction unmatched. The germline CDR1 and CDR2 sequences are SEHNR and FQNEAQ (reference sequence). This CDR3 comprises 12 residues. The CDR3 reads CASRLGREEQFF. Here the CDR3 DNA reads TGTGCCAGCAGACTCGGGAGGGAAGAGCAGTTCTTC.

The V and J genes are TRBV30 and TRBJ1-5; D uncertain. V dropped 2 bases and J dropped 6 bases, with 11 bases sitting between them. Germline CDR1 and CDR2: GTSNPN and SVGIG (reference sequence). The CDR3 loop spans 13 amino acids. The CDR3 sequence is CAWSPLAGQPQHF. The CDR3 nucleotides read TGTGCCTGGAGTCCCCTAGCCGGTCAGCCCCAGCATTTT.

The chain employs TRBV12-5 and TRBJ2-2; 10 nucleotides align to TRBD2. Per germline, CDR1 LGHNT and CDR2 FRNRAP. V gave up 5 bases and J gave up 8 bases; unmatched junction bases: 11. The length of the CDR3 is 16 residues. The CDR3 region is CASGALASGSSGELFF. In nucleotides, the CDR3 is TGTGCTAGTGGTGCTTTGGCTAGCGGGAGTTCTGGGGAGCTGTTTTTT.

V and J are TRBV15 and TRBJ1-1, with D perhaps matching TRBD1 (5 bases). Germline V gene data show CDR1 as LNHNV and CDR2 as YYDKDF (reference sequence). The CDR3 length is 17 residues. V lost 0 bases to trimming and J lost 0 bases, with 14 bases between them. The CDR3 DNA is TGTGCCACCAGCAGAGATTTAAGGGGCGTTATGAACACTGAAGCTTTCTTT. It specifies CATSRDLRGVMNTEAFF.